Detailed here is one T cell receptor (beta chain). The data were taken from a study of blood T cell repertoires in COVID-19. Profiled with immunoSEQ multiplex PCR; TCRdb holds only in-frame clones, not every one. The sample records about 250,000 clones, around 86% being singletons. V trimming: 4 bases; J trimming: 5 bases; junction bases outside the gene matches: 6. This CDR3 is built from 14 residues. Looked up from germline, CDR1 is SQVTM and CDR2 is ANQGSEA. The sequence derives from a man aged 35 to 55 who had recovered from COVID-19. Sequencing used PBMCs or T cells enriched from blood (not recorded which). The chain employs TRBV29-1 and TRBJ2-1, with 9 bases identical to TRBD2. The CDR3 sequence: CSVGRSSGNNEQFF. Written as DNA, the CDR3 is TGCAGCGTTGGGCGGTCTAGCGGGAACAATGAGCAGTTCTTC.